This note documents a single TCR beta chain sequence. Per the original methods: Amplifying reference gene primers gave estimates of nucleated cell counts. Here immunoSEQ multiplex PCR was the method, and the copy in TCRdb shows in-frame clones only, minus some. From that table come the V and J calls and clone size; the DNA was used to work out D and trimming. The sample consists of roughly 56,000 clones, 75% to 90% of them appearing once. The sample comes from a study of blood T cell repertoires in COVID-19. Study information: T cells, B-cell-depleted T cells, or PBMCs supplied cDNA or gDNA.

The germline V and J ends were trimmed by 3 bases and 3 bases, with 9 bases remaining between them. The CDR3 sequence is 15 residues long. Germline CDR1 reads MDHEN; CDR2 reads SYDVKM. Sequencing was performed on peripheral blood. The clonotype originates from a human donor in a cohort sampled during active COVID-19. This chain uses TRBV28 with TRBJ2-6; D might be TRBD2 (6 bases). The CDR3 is CASSFRGYGANVLTF. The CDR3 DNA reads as TGTGCCAGCAGTTTTCGGGGGTATGGGGCCAACGTCCTGACTTTC.